A selection of T cell receptor beta chains follows, all from one sample in a study of beta chain features in type 1 diabetes. The method was immunoSEQ multiplex PCR; TCRdb's version includes in-frame clones alone and lacks a portion of them. The sample records 810,000 or so clones, roughly 17% being singletons. Sequenced material: naive CD4+ T cells from blood. These receptors were taken from a young woman in good health. Each CDR3 is given with its conserved first and last residue. D genes are given only for firm matches. Not every row has a clone size; where given, it reads once, few, many or a size class.

D gene: NA; clone size: few; J gene: TRBJ1-4; V gene: TRBV28; CDR3 protein: CASSGDEKLFF; CDR3 DNA: TGTGCCAGCTCAGGGGACGAAAAACTGTTTTTT
D gene: NA; clone size: NA; J gene: TRBJ1-5; V gene: TRBV18; CDR3 protein: CASSTGDQPQHF; CDR3 DNA: TGTGCCAGCTCAACGGGGGATCAGCCCCAGCATTTT
D gene: TRBD1; clone size: NA; J gene: TRBJ1-4; V gene: TRBV5-1; CDR3 protein: CASSLAGQEKLFF; CDR3 DNA: TGCGCCAGCAGCTTGGCGGGACAGGAAAAACTGTTTTTT
D gene: NA; clone size: few; J gene: TRBJ2-4; V gene: TRBV7-9; CDR3 protein: CASSALGASKNIQYF; CDR3 DNA: TGTGCCAGCAGCGCCTTAGGGGCGTCCAAAAACATTCAGTACTTC
D gene: TRBD2; clone size: NA; J gene: TRBJ2-1; V gene: TRBV6-5; CDR3 protein: CASSYLAGGSYNEQFF; CDR3 DNA: TGTGCCAGCAGTTACCTGGCGGGAGGGTCCTACAATGAGCAGTTCTTC
D gene: NA; clone size: few; J gene: TRBJ2-2; V gene: TRBV7-2; CDR3 protein: CASSFSAGELFF; CDR3 DNA: TGTGCCAGCAGCTTTAGCGCCGGGGAGCTGTTTTTT
D gene: NA; clone size: few; J gene: TRBJ2-3; V gene: TRBV18; CDR3 protein: CASSPDRSTDTQYF; CDR3 DNA: TGTGCCAGCTCACCCGACAGGAGCACAGATACGCAGTATTTT
D gene: NA; clone size: NA; J gene: TRBJ1-5; V gene: TRBV28; CDR3 protein: CASHPWGAYSNQPQHF; CDR3 DNA: TGTGCCAGCCATCCGTGGGGAGCATATAGCAATCAGCCCCAGCATTTT
D gene: TRBD1; clone size: NA; J gene: TRBJ2-7; V gene: TRBV15; CDR3 protein: CATSRVGFVGGGEQYF; CDR3 DNA: TGTGCCACCAGCAGAGTAGGTTTCGTAGGGGGCGGCGAGCAGTACTTC
D gene: NA; clone size: few; J gene: TRBJ2-3; V gene: TRBV29-1; CDR3 protein: CSVESTDTQYF; CDR3 DNA: TGCAGCGTTGAAAGTACGGATACGCAGTATTTT
D gene: NA; clone size: NA; J gene: TRBJ2-7; V gene: TRBV4-1; CDR3 protein: CASSQPVGEQYF; CDR3 DNA: TGCGCCAGCAGCCAACCCGTGGGCGAGCAGTACTTC
D gene: TRBD1; clone size: NA; J gene: TRBJ1-2; V gene: TRBV18; CDR3 protein: CASSAMTGGDGYTF; CDR3 DNA: TGTGCCAGCTCAGCCATGACAGGGGGCGATGGCTACACCTTC
D gene: TRBD2; clone size: few; J gene: TRBJ2-1; V gene: TRBV14; CDR3 protein: CASSHLAGDDNEQFF; CDR3 DNA: TGTGCCAGCAGCCACCTAGCGGGAGACGACAATGAGCAGTTCTTC
D gene: TRBD2; clone size: NA; J gene: TRBJ2-1; V gene: TRBV5-1; CDR3 protein: CASSLVTGLVSYNEQFF; CDR3 DNA: TGCGCCAGCAGCTTGGTTACGGGACTAGTGTCCTACAATGAGCAGTTCTTC
D gene: NA; clone size: few; J gene: TRBJ2-1; V gene: TRBV4-2; CDR3 protein: CASSHVEPVLGEQFF; CDR3 DNA: TGTGCCAGCAGCCACGTAGAACCCGTTTTGGGTGAGCAGTTCTTC
D gene: NA; clone size: NA; J gene: TRBJ1-1; V gene: TRBV18; CDR3 protein: CASSQREMNTEAFF; CDR3 DNA: TGTGCCAGCTCACAAAGGGAGATGAACACTGAAGCTTTCTTT
D gene: NA; clone size: NA; J gene: TRBJ2-2; V gene: TRBV27; CDR3 protein: CASGQRGVPGELFF; CDR3 DNA: TGTGCCAGCGGCCAGAGGGGCGTCCCCGGGGAGCTGTTTTTT
D gene: NA; clone size: few; J gene: TRBJ1-1; V gene: TRBV5-4; CDR3 protein: CASSHRQDLNTEAFF; CDR3 DNA: TGTGCCAGCAGCCATAGACAGGATTTGAACACTGAAGCTTTCTTT
D gene: NA; clone size: few; J gene: TRBJ1-3; V gene: TRBV11-2; CDR3 protein: CASSFYAGDSSGNTIYF; CDR3 DNA: TGTGCCAGCAGCTTCTACGCGGGGGATAGCTCTGGAAACACCATATATTTT
D gene: TRBD2; clone size: NA; J gene: TRBJ2-1; V gene: TRBV28; CDR3 protein: CASSNGKASGRVNEQFF; CDR3 DNA: TGTGCCAGCAGTAACGGCAAGGCTAGCGGGAGAGTCAATGAGCAGTTCTTC
D gene: NA; clone size: few; J gene: TRBJ1-5; V gene: TRBV19; CDR3 protein: CASSPGQFNQPQHF; CDR3 DNA: TGTGCCAGTAGTCCCGGACAGTTCAATCAGCCCCAGCATTTT
D gene: NA; clone size: NA; J gene: TRBJ1-4; V gene: TRBV7-9; CDR3 protein: CASSLGWGEKLFF; CDR3 DNA: TGTGCCAGCAGCTTAGGGTGGGGTGAAAAACTGTTTTTT
D gene: TRBD2; clone size: few; J gene: TRBJ2-2; V gene: TRBV4-3; CDR3 protein: CASSQDPGLAYTGELFF; CDR3 DNA: TGCGCCAGCAGCCAGGACCCGGGACTAGCGTACACCGGGGAGCTGTTTTTT
D gene: TRBD1; clone size: NA; J gene: TRBJ1-2; V gene: TRBV11-2; CDR3 protein: CASSSRGQGAPGYGYTF; CDR3 DNA: TGTGCCAGCAGCTCTAGGGGACAGGGGGCACCTGGCTATGGCTACACCTTC
D gene: NA; clone size: few; J gene: TRBJ2-1; V gene: TRBV5-1; CDR3 protein: CASSFGPPNNEQFF; CDR3 DNA: TGCGCCAGCAGCTTTGGACCTCCAAACAATGAGCAGTTCTTC
D gene: NA; clone size: few; J gene: TRBJ2-7; V gene: TRBV5-1; CDR3 protein: CASSLAVAYEQYF; CDR3 DNA: TGCGCCAGCAGCTTGGCCGTCGCCTACGAGCAGTACTTC
D gene: NA; clone size: few; J gene: TRBJ2-1; V gene: TRBV9; CDR3 protein: CASSVAGDLSNEQFF; CDR3 DNA: TGTGCCAGCAGCGTAGCAGGGGATCTGAGTAATGAGCAGTTCTTC
D gene: TRBD1; clone size: NA; J gene: TRBJ2-3; V gene: TRBV28; CDR3 protein: CASTQDRRTDTQYF; CDR3 DNA: TGTGCCAGCACCCAGGACAGGAGGACAGATACGCAGTATTTT
D gene: TRBD1; clone size: few; J gene: TRBJ2-5; V gene: TRBV19; CDR3 protein: CASSTPRTGGDETQYF; CDR3 DNA: TGTGCCAGTAGCACCCCGCGGACAGGGGGCGATGAGACCCAGTACTTC
D gene: TRBD1; clone size: NA; J gene: TRBJ2-5; V gene: TRBV5-1; CDR3 protein: CASSSGTGVETQYF; CDR3 DNA: TGCGCCAGCAGCTCTGGGACAGGGGTGGAGACCCAGTACTTC
D gene: NA; clone size: NA; J gene: TRBJ2-1; V gene: TRBV11-2; CDR3 protein: CASSPRFGGVSPIEQFF; CDR3 DNA: TGTGCCAGCAGCCCCCGCTTCGGGGGAGTTTCTCCGATTGAGCAGTTCTTC
D gene: NA; clone size: NA; J gene: TRBJ2-6; V gene: TRBV27; CDR3 protein: CASSLEGSGANVLTF; CDR3 DNA: TGTGCCAGCAGTTTAGAGGGCTCTGGGGCCAACGTCCTGACTTTC
D gene: TRBD1; clone size: few; J gene: TRBJ2-7; V gene: TRBV4-3; CDR3 protein: CASSRQAGGYEQYF; CDR3 DNA: TGCGCCAGCAGCCGGCAGGCAGGGGGTTACGAGCAGTACTTC
D gene: NA; clone size: few; J gene: TRBJ1-5; V gene: TRBV4-3; CDR3 protein: CASSQSAINQPQHF; CDR3 DNA: TGCGCCAGCAGCCAGTCAGCCATAAATCAGCCCCAGCATTTT
D gene: NA; clone size: NA; J gene: TRBJ2-4; V gene: TRBV18; CDR3 protein: CASSPNRENIQYF; CDR3 DNA: TGTGCCAGCTCACCAAATAGGGAAAACATTCAGTACTTC
D gene: NA; clone size: few; J gene: TRBJ2-2; V gene: TRBV4-3; CDR3 protein: CASSPGQSLFTGELFF; CDR3 DNA: TGCGCCAGCAGCCCCGGACAAAGCCTGTTTACCGGGGAGCTGTTTTTT
D gene: TRBD2; clone size: few; J gene: TRBJ2-1; V gene: TRBV6-5; CDR3 protein: CASSYLGGKHNEQFF; CDR3 DNA: TGTGCCAGCAGTTACCTGGGGGGGAAACACAATGAGCAGTTCTTC
D gene: NA; clone size: few; J gene: TRBJ2-1; V gene: TRBV11-2; CDR3 protein: CASSTRTGMPYNEQFF; CDR3 DNA: TGTGCCAGCAGCACCCGGACGGGAATGCCCTACAATGAGCAGTTCTTC
D gene: NA; clone size: NA; J gene: TRBJ2-2; V gene: TRBV19; CDR3 protein: CAGGTDNTGELFF; CDR3 DNA: TGTGCCGGAGGGACGGATAACACCGGGGAGCTGTTTTTT
D gene: TRBD1; clone size: NA; J gene: TRBJ2-1; V gene: TRBV2; CDR3 protein: CASSPVVGTGGNEQFF; CDR3 DNA: TGTGCCAGCAGTCCTGTAGTCGGGACAGGGGGAAATGAGCAGTTCTTC
D gene: NA; clone size: NA; J gene: TRBJ1-1; V gene: TRBV18; CDR3 protein: CASSLTGSGMAFF; CDR3 DNA: TGTGCCAGCTCACTCACAGGGTCTGGAATGGCTTTCTTT
D gene: TRBD1; clone size: few; J gene: TRBJ1-2; V gene: TRBV2; CDR3 protein: CASRDRAGVGNYGYTF; CDR3 DNA: TGTGCCAGCAGAGACAGGGCAGGAGTAGGAAACTATGGCTACACCTTC
D gene: TRBD2; clone size: few; J gene: TRBJ2-3; V gene: TRBV7-2; CDR3 protein: CASSSSGRAGYF; CDR3 DNA: TGTGCCAGCAGTTCTAGCGGGAGGGCCGGTTATTTT
D gene: TRBD1; clone size: few; J gene: TRBJ1-4; V gene: TRBV4-2; CDR3 protein: CASSSPGQDEKLFF; CDR3 DNA: TGTGCCAGCAGCTCGCCGGGACAGGATGAAAAACTGTTTTTT
D gene: NA; clone size: NA; J gene: TRBJ2-3; V gene: TRBV7-9; CDR3 protein: CASSLVQVTDTQYF; CDR3 DNA: TGTGCCAGCAGCTTAGTCCAGGTCACAGATACGCAGTATTTT
D gene: NA; clone size: NA; J gene: TRBJ2-5; V gene: TRBV28; CDR3 protein: CASSLPSETQYF; CDR3 DNA: TGTGCCAGCAGTTTACCTTCCGAGACCCAGTACTTC
D gene: TRBD2; clone size: few; J gene: TRBJ2-1; V gene: TRBV7-2; CDR3 protein: CASSLVGTNYNEQFF; CDR3 DNA: TGTGCCAGCAGCTTGGTAGGGACTAACTACAATGAGCAGTTCTTC
D gene: TRBD1; clone size: NA; J gene: TRBJ1-1; V gene: TRBV6-6; CDR3 protein: CASGQGNTEAFF; CDR3 DNA: TGTGCCAGCGGACAGGGGAACACTGAAGCTTTCTTT
D gene: NA; clone size: NA; J gene: TRBJ2-7; V gene: TRBV2; CDR3 protein: CASRTDAGTPSYEQYF; CDR3 DNA: TGTGCCAGCAGGACTGATGCCGGGACACCGAGCTACGAGCAGTACTTC